This T cell receptor beta chain was captured by sequencing in a study of Graves' ophthalmopathy and Graves' hyperthyroidism. Looked up from germline, CDR1 is MGHRA and CDR2 is YSYEKL. V lost 1 base, J lost 1 base, and 13 bases lay in between. The length of the CDR3 is 16 residues. Study-wide findings and caveats: Ophthalmopathy progression cases were predicted by the model with 70.59% sensitivity and almost 75% specificity.

From RNA, the CDR3 regions of TCR beta chains were amplified and sequenced. Amplification began with first-round RT-PCR using HTBI primers, then second-round multiplex PCR was performed. One entry per CDR3 protein results from TCRdb running MiXCR on the multiplex PCR reads. The sample includes just over 400,000 distinct CDR3 sequences, around a fifth of them seen just once. At least ten counts were recorded for this clonotype. Its target is not known. The receptor was isolated from a woman aged 18 to 35 with stable Graves' hyperthyroidism. The chain uses TRBV4-1 and TRBJ2-5; a possible D gene is TRBD1 (5 bases). Sequencing input: peripheral blood. This CDR3 is CASSQGSTASQETQYF. CDR3 nucleotide sequence: TGCGCCAGCAGCCAAGGTTCGACAGCATCCCAAGAGACCCAGTACTTC.